The following is a T cell receptor beta chain sequence with its context. While infection was still active, Seattle patients were enrolled and then followed longitudinally. This specimen belongs to a study of blood T cell repertoires in COVID-19. About the research overall: The origin of the acute and convalescent COVID-19 samples was the United States, Italy and Spain. T cells, B-cell-depleted T cells, or PBMCs supplied cDNA or gDNA.

The CDR3 sequence is 14 residues long. V was pared by 5 bases and J by 5 bases, with 15 bases between. Germline CDR1 is MDHEN and CDR2 is SYDVKM. Methods used by the authors: It was from reference gene primer amplification that nucleated cell counts were estimated. The method was immunoSEQ multiplex PCR; TCRdb's version includes in-frame clones alone and lacks a portion of them. V, J and clone size are those of that table, while D and trimming were read from the DNA. The data contain roughly 53,000 clones, about 89% of them singletons. This chain connects TRBV28 to TRBJ1-2; tentative D call: TRBD1 (6 bases). This TCR came from a woman of 80 years or more with COVID-19, enrolled during active disease. The specimen was peripheral blood. The CDR3 spells CASSTQGPGYGYTF. The CDR3 nucleotides read TGTGCCAGCAGTACCCAGGGGCCGGGTTATGGCTACACCTTC.